These 14 T cell receptor beta chains originate from one sample sequenced in a study of CD8+ T cells in alopecia areata. Following RNA extraction, reverse transcription yielded cDNA that acted as the sequencing template. Only in-frame clones appear in the TCRdb table, and some are missing; sequencing was by immunoSEQ multiplex PCR. The table shows hundreds of thousands of clones, with roughly 50% occurring only once. Treatment specified: oral pan-JAK inhibitor, 5-10 mg twice daily. The sample here was CD4+ T cells sorted from blood, taken at week 24, from a patient treated with tofacitinib. The receptors shown here come from a human donor with alopecia areata.

This chain connects TRBV30 to TRBJ1-4; unclear D gene. Germline CDR1 is GTSNPN and CDR2 is SVGIG (reference sequence). V was cut by 0 bases and J by 5 bases, with 1 base left in between. The CDR3 contains 11 residues. The CDR3 spells CAWSVNEKLFF. CDR3 nucleotides: TGTGCCTGGAGTGTCAATGAAAAACTGTTTTTT.

This clone was found a few times. The chain is built from TRBV5-4 and TRBJ1-2; 7 positions match TRBD1. Germline CDR1 is SGHNT and CDR2 is YYREEE (reference sequence). Losses at the gene ends were 4 bases for V and 4 bases for J; bases not matched to a gene: 4. CDR3 length: 13 residues. The CDR3 region has the DNA TGTGCCAGCAGCCGCGACAGGGTCTATGGCTACACCTTC. Translating gives CASSRDRVYGYTF.

This clone was seen a few times. The chain combines TRBV5-1 with TRBJ1-6, with a weak D call TRBD1 (5 bases). CDR1 is SGHRS and CDR2 is YFSETQ in the germline V gene. Trimming shortened V by 0 bases and J by 4 bases, and 11 bases separated the two germline ends. The CDR3 runs to 16 residues. In DNA form, the CDR3 reads TGCGCCAGCAGCTTGGATGACAGCCGATATAATTCACCCCTCCACTTT. Protein product: CASSLDDSRYNSPLHF.

This clone showed up just a few times. V usage is TRBV30 and J usage is TRBJ1-1; TRBD1 is a possible D gene (6 bases). Per the germline V gene, CDR1 is GTSNPN and CDR2 is SVGIG (reference sequence). Trimming cost V 0 bases and J 0 bases, with 17 bases left between them. The CDR3 runs 17 residues. Written as DNA, the CDR3 is TGTGCCTGGAGTGTGGGGGCTGCAGTGTCGGTGAACACTGAAGCTTTCTTT. This gives the protein CAWSVGAAVSVNTEAFF.

J is TRBJ1-5 and V is TRBV5-1; D unresolved. Germline V CDR1 and CDR2: SGHRS, YFSETQ. The CDR3 has 14 residues. The V end was cut by 0 bases, the J end by 3 bases, with 7 bases between. The CDR3 protein is CASSLDGFNQPQHF. For the CDR3, the DNA is TGCGCCAGCAGCTTGGACGGGTTCAATCAGCCCCAGCATTTT.

This chain links TRBV15 with TRBJ1-1; D remains ambiguous. This CDR3 contains 15 residues. Germline-derived CDR1 and CDR2 are LNHNV and YYDKDF (reference sequence). The V end lost 4 bases, the J end lost 3 bases, and 15 bases lay between the germline ends. DNA for the CDR3: TGTGCCACCAGCAACGGAGGACTGGACGACACTGAAGCTTTCTTT. Amino acid sequence: CATSNGGLDDTEAFF. Variable domain in full (rest from reference TRBV15 and TRBJ1-1): DAMVIQNPRYQVTQFGKPVTLSCSQTLNHNVMYWYQQKSSQAPKLLFHYYDKDFNNEADTPDNFQSRRPNTSFCFLDIRSPGLGDTAMYLCATSNGGLDDTEAFFGQGTRLTVV.

This clone appeared many times. The V and J genes are TRBV12-5 and TRBJ1-6; 7 bases agree with TRBD1. The V and J ends lost 1 base and 7 bases, in that order; junction bases with no gene match: 10. The CDR3 totals 17 residues. Germline V gene data show CDR1 as LGHNT and CDR2 as FRNRAP. The CDR3 DNA reads TGTGCTAGTGGTTTGGCCGACAGGGTAGAGGAAAATTCACCCCTCCACTTT. Encoded protein: CASGLADRVEENSPLHF.

V is TRBV5-1 and J is TRBJ2-2, with D tentatively TRBD1 or TRBD2 (5 bases each). Germline CDR1 SGHRS, CDR2 YFSETQ. There are 14 residues in the CDR3. Deletions cut 3 bases from V and 4 bases from J, with 10 bases between. Here the CDR3 reads CASSSTTGTGELFF. CDR3 DNA sequence: TGCGCCAGCAGCTCGACTACAGGCACCGGGGAGCTGTTTTTT. The full variable domain, completed using reference TRBV5-1 and TRBJ2-2, is KAGVTQTPRYLIKTRGQQVTLSCSPISGHRSVSWYQQTPGQGLQFLFEYFSETQRNKGNFPGRFSGRQFSNSRSEMNVSTLELGDSALYLCASSSTTGTGELFFGEGSRLTVL.

The chain joins TRBV5-4 to TRBJ2-3; TRBD1 matches at 8 bases. Germline lookup yields CDR1 SGHNT and CDR2 YYREEE (reference sequence). The junction had 2 bases not matched to a gene; V was cut back by 2 bases and J by 3 bases. This CDR3 is built from 14 residues. CDR3: CASSLNRGTDTQYF. CDR3 in DNA: TGTGCCAGCAGCTTAAACAGGGGGACAGATACGCAGTATTTT.

V gene TRBV20-1 combines with J gene TRBJ2-3, with a weak D call TRBD1 (6 bases). The CDR3 extends over 11 amino acids. The V end lost 6 bases, the J end lost 6 bases, and 10 bases lay between the germline ends. The V gene's germline CDR1 is DFQATT and CDR2 SNEGSKA (reference sequence). CDR3 protein: CSAPGADTQYF. In DNA form, the CDR3 reads TGCAGTGCCCCAGGGGCCGATACGCAGTATTTT.

This chain connects TRBV30 to TRBJ1-6, with D perhaps TRBD1 (5 bases). With 2 bases removed from V and 6 bases from J, the gap between germline ends came to 17 bases. CDR1 is GTSNPN, CDR2 SVGIG, per germline (reference sequence). CDR3 size: 16 residues. The CDR3 bases are TGTGCCTGGAGTTCGCGGCCGGGACGAACTAATTCACCCCTCCACTTT. Protein product: CAWSSRPGRTNSPLHF.

The chain carries TRBV13 and TRBJ2-1, with 10 bases identical to TRBD2. The CDR3 is 18 residues long. Trimming at V came to 5 bases and at J to 2 bases, leaving 12 bases not matched to a gene. Germline CDR1 PRHDT, CDR2 FYEKMQ (reference sequence). CDR3 coding DNA: TGTGCCAGCAGCATAACAACCCGACTAGCGGGTACCTACAATGAGCAGTTCTTC. Translating it yields CASSITTRLAGTYNEQFF.

This clone has only a few counts. The chain couples TRBV5-5 to TRBJ2-2; TRBD1 matches at 7 bases. The CDR3 length is 14 residues. Germline V gives CDR1 SGHKS, CDR2 YYEKEE (reference sequence). The trim removed 4 bases at V and 3 bases at J, leaving 3 bases unmatched. The DNA for the CDR3 is TGTGCCAGCAGCGCAGGACAGGACACCGGGGAGCTGTTTTTT. This gives the protein CASSAGQDTGELFF.

The V and J genes are TRBV29-1 and TRBJ1-3; D not resolved. Germline V gene sequence: CDR1 SQVTM, CDR2 ANQGSEA. Deletions cut 7 bases from V and 0 bases from J, with 7 bases between. CDR3 length equals 12 residues. The CDR3: CSGYSSGNTIYF. The CDR3 DNA sequence: TGCAGCGGATACAGCTCTGGAAACACCATATATTTT.